This T cell receptor (beta chain) was documented in a study of Ad26.COV2.S vaccination and SARS-CoV-2 variants. The overall study: Intramuscular Ad26.COV2.S doses were given once or twice, 56 days apart. Study-wide results and limits: CD8+ and CD4+ T cells specific for spike reportedly responded with substantial breadth after vaccination.

Using immunoSEQ multiplex PCR, the repertoire was profiled, and TCRdb retains in-frame clones only, with some absent. Of about 350,000 clones in the sample, about 89% were seen once. The CDR3 runs to 13 residues. CDR1 and CDR2 (germline): LNHDA, SQIVND (reference sequence). V lost 3 bases, J lost 5 bases, and 11 bases lay in between. Treatment denoted: some 20 received Ad26.COV2.S at low or high dose, single or two shots; about 5 received placebo; per-sample allocation not given. At day 63 after the first vaccine or placebo injection, samples were drawn. A Boston donor was an adult aged 18-55 years. This clone occurred a few times. Its cognate antigen is unknown.

The receptor was isolated from a person aged 18 to 59 who received the Ad26.COV2.S COVID-19 vaccine or a placebo. The source was peripheral blood, collected in a trial of Ad26.COV2.S vaccine versus placebo. This chain uses TRBV19 with TRBJ2-7; D not certain. CDR3 sequence reads: CASSILEGNEQYF. The CDR3 nucleotides read TGTGCCAGTAGTATTCTGGAAGGGAACGAGCAGTACTTC.